This T cell receptor (beta chain) was recorded in a study of T-cell reconstitution after alpha-beta-depleted transplantation in children. The CDR3 has 12 amino acids. Germline V gene sequence: CDR1 LGHNA, CDR2 YNFKEQ. A library of TCRbeta sequences, prepared with unique molecular identifiers, was generated. TCRdb analysed the PCR reads with MiXCR anew, one entry per CDR3 protein. The table lists hundreds of thousands of distinct CDR3 sequences, more than 9% of them singletons. The table lists this clonotype with many counts. Its ends do not fully match the called genes, so a read error is possible. This TCR derives from a human donor who donated a stem cell graft to a child with acute myeloid leukemia. V usage is TRBV4-2 and J usage is TRBJ1-2, with a possible D match to TRBD1 (6 bases). The specimen comprised PBMCs from the stem cell graft donor, sampled from the stem cell graft. The CDR3 DNA reads as TGTGCCAGCAGCCAAGATAGCACAGGGACGAGTTTC. Its protein is CASSQDSTGTSF.